The 23 T cell receptor beta chains in this list originate from one sample, sequenced in a study of cytomegalovirus exposure and HLA in healthy donors (dated by TCRdb to 2016 to 2017). Library prep was done by the immunoSEQ multiplex PCR assay. As stored in TCRdb, this immuneACCESS dataset retains in-frame rearrangements with V and J assigned. A fraction of the clones does not appear; measured against another copy, unresolved V genes explain less than half of the discrepancy, and the remainder lacks a known reason. The sample contains about 130,000 clones, about nine tenths of them found a single time. The ten largest clones take up 1.5% to 2% of the sample. The sequencing input was PBMCs. Every receptor here comes from a woman between 18 and 29 years old in good health and CMV-seronegative.

Here the CDR3 reads CASSGRGGPQETQYF. The DNA of the CDR3 is TGTGCCAGCAGCGGGAGGGGGGGTCCCCAAGAGACCCAGTACTTC. The chain is built from TRBV9 and TRBJ2-5; D may be TRBD2 (7 bases). The CDR3 is 15 residues long. CDR1 is SGDLS and CDR2 is YYNGEE in the germline V gene. V gave up 3 bases and J gave up 1 base, with 13 bases separating them.

The rearrangement joins TRBV30 to TRBJ2-7; 7 positions agree with TRBD1. This CDR3 comprises 11 residues. CDR1 and CDR2 (germline): GTSNPN, SVGIG (reference sequence). After removal of 3 bases from V and 4 bases from J, the junction contained 0 bases not matched to a gene. The CDR3 here is CAWSRGYEQYF. The CDR3 region has the DNA TGTGCCTGGAGCAGGGGGTACGAGCAGTACTTC.

The CDR3 nucleotides read TGTGCCAGCAGCTTTGGACAGGGGGCAACAGATACGCAGTATTTT. Its translation: CASSFGQGATDTQYF. V gene TRBV7-6 combines with J gene TRBJ2-3; TRBD1 matches at 11 bases. The CDR3 runs to 15 residues. The trim removed 3 bases at V and 3 bases at J, leaving 2 bases unmatched. Per the germline V gene, CDR1 is SGHVS and CDR2 is FNYEAQ.

The chain uses TRBV10-3 and TRBJ1-1; tentatively, D is TRBD1 (5 bases). The CDR3 runs to 12 residues. Germline V gene sequence: CDR1 ENHRY, CDR2 SYGVKD. The V and J ends lost 10 bases and 11 bases respectively, with 20 bases between them. The CDR3: CASAARGEDAFF. The CDR3 nucleotides read TGTGCCAGCGCTGCGAGAGGGGAGGACGCTTTCTTT.

The J gene is TRBJ2-3, the V gene TRBV27, with TRBD2 identical over 10 bases. Trimming took 5 bases from V and 2 from J; bases not matched to a gene: 4. Germline CDR1 MNHEY, CDR2 SMNVEV (reference sequence). The CDR3 runs 15 residues. The CDR3: CASSRTSGFTDTQYF. DNA of the CDR3: TGTGCCAGCAGTAGGACTAGCGGCTTCACAGATACGCAGTATTTT.

Of note for this clone: One end of the junction varies from germline; a read error may be responsible. The rearrangement joins TRBV4-1 to TRBJ2-2; TRBD1 aligns across 9 bases. The CDR3 has 18 amino acids. Germline-derived CDR1 and CDR2 are MGHRA and YSYEKL. The CDR3 bases are TGCGCCAGCAGCCTTAAGGCCACAGGGGGCGTGGGTATCGGGAAGCTGTTTTTT. Translated: CASSLKATGGVGIGKLFF.

This chain connects TRBV28 to TRBJ1-1; maybe TRBD1 (5 bases). V lost 1 base, J lost 5 bases, and 11 bases lay in between. Germline V gives CDR1 MDHEN, CDR2 SYDVKM. The CDR3 is 14 amino acids. The CDR3 DNA reads TGTGCCAGCAGTTTATCAGGGTTCGTAACTGAAGCTTTCTTT. This sequence encodes CASSLSGFVTEAFF.

The count of this clone is one. The chain is built from TRBV18 and TRBJ2-2; 7 bases are a match to TRBD1. The CDR3 is 14 residues long. Germline trimming cut 2 bases from V and 5 bases from J; bases unmatched to any gene: 2. Looked up from germline, CDR1 is KGHSH and CDR2 is LQKENI. The CDR3 region has the DNA TGTGCCAGCTCACCAGTCAGGGGGACCGGGGAGCTGTTTTTT. Amino acids: CASSPVRGTGELFF.

This chain links TRBV10-3 with TRBJ1-2; perhaps TRBD1 as D (6 bases). V was pared by 6 bases and J by 2 bases, with 10 bases between. Germline V gene data show CDR1 as ENHRY and CDR2 as SYGVKD. The CDR3 is made up of 13 amino acids. This chain's CDR3 is CAIRSDSNYGYTF. Written as DNA, the CDR3 is TGTGCCATCAGATCGGACAGCAACTATGGCTACACCTTC.

The rearrangement uses TRBV28 and TRBJ1-4; maybe TRBD1 (5 bases). CDR3 size: 15 residues. Looked up from germline, CDR1 is MDHEN and CDR2 is SYDVKM. Trimming shortened V by 3 bases and J by 8 bases, and 16 bases separated the two germline ends. The CDR3 nucleotides read TGTGCCAGCAGTTTTTTCCGGGGGATCAGGGAAAAACTGTTTTTT. It is translated as CASSFFRGIREKLFF. Filled out from reference TRBV28 and TRBJ1-4, the complete variable domain reads DVKVTQSSRYLVKRTGEKVFLECVQDMDHENMFWYRQDPGLGLRLIYFSYDVKMKEKGDIPEGYSVSREKKERFSLILESASTNQTSMYLCASSFFRGIREKLFFGSGTQLSVL.

The chain couples TRBV9 to TRBJ2-2; TRBD1 is a possible D gene (5 bases). Looked up from germline, CDR1 is SGDLS and CDR2 is YYNGEE. CDR3 length: 14 amino acids. Trimming shortened V by 5 bases and J by 1 base, and 9 bases separated the two germline ends. CDR3 protein: CASRTGLNTGELFF. The DNA for the CDR3 is TGTGCCAGCAGAACAGGATTGAACACCGGGGAGCTGTTTTTT.

The CDR3 sequence is CASSLAPQGSTDTQYF. CDR3 bases: TGTGCCAGCTCCCTGGCCCCGCAGGGTAGCACAGATACGCAGTATTTT. The chain is built from TRBV18 and TRBJ2-3, with D perhaps TRBD1 (5 bases). This CDR3 spans 16 amino acids. With 6 bases removed from V and 0 bases from J, the gap between germline ends came to 16 bases. Germline V gene lookup returns CDR1 KGHSH and CDR2 LQKENI.

The chain joins TRBV18 to TRBJ1-2; tentatively, D is TRBD1 (6 bases). This CDR3 region has 14 residues. The V end lost 5 bases, the J end lost 0 bases, and 10 bases lay between the germline ends. Germline V gives CDR1 KGHSH, CDR2 LQKENI. The CDR3 region is CASSIRQANYGYTF. As DNA, the CDR3 is TGTGCCAGCTCAATCCGACAGGCTAACTATGGCTACACCTTC.

This clone was counted a single time. CDR3 nucleotide sequence: TGTGCCAGCAGCAATCAAGAGACCCAGTACTTC. Translation gives CASSNQETQYF. V usage is TRBV2 and J usage is TRBJ2-5; D gene uncertain. Trimming took off 6 bases at V and 2 bases at J, with 4 bases between the two ends. Germline CDR1 is SNHLY and CDR2 is FYNNEI. The CDR3 is 11 amino acids.

CDR3 sequence reads: CASSSWGGRGDTQYF. CDR3 sequence (DNA): TGCGCCAGCAGCTCCTGGGGCGGACGTGGAGATACGCAGTATTTT. This sequence joins TRBV5-1 and TRBJ2-3; D might be TRBD1 (5 bases). The CDR3 runs 15 residues. Germline values: CDR1 SGHRS, CDR2 YFSETQ. V lost 3 bases and J lost 5, with 16 bases in between. Together with reference TRBV5-1 and TRBJ2-3, the CDR3 gives the full variable domain: KAGVTQTPRYLIKTRGQQVTLSCSPISGHRSVSWYQQTPGQGLQFLFEYFSETQRNKGNFPGRFSGRQFSNSRSEMNVSTLELGDSALYLCASSSWGGRGDTQYFGPGTRLTVL.

The J gene is TRBJ2-7, the V gene TRBV18; 12 bases are shared with TRBD1. The CDR3 length is 17 residues. V shed 1 base and J 5 bases; nucleotides not matched to a gene: 9. Germline lookup yields CDR1 KGHSH and CDR2 LQKENI. The CDR3 nucleotides are TGTGCCAGCTCACCACTCCCACCCGGGACAGGGGGCGACGAGCAGTACTTC. This codes for CASSPLPPGTGGDEQYF.

The chain has TRBV5-1 and TRBJ2-5, with 7 bases matching TRBD1. The V and J ends lost 4 bases and 2 bases, in that order; junction bases with no gene match: 2. The germline CDR1 and CDR2 sequences are SGHRS and YFSETQ. This CDR3 region has 13 residues. The CDR3, as DNA: TGCGCCAGCAGCGGGGACAGTCAAGAGACCCAGTACTTC. Its translation is CASSGDSQETQYF.

J is TRBJ2-1 and V is TRBV30; 12 bases align to TRBD2. Germline assignment: CDR1 GTSNPN and CDR2 SVGIG (reference sequence). The CDR3 totals 17 residues. The CDR3 protein is CASSASGRVGAYNEQFF. DNA for the CDR3: TGTGCTTCCTCAGCTAGCGGGAGGGTTGGGGCCTACAATGAGCAGTTCTTC.

The chain combines TRBV5-4 with TRBJ1-2; D is perhaps TRBD1 (6 bases). The CDR3 has 17 amino acids. Trimming left V 4 bases short and J 0 bases short, with 19 bases between. Germline V CDR1 and CDR2: SGHNT, YYREEE (reference sequence). CDR3 residues: CASSQSGQRLTNYGYTF. The CDR3 nucleotides read TGTGCCAGCAGCCAAAGCGGACAGAGGCTGACTAACTATGGCTACACCTTC.

V is TRBV28 and J is TRBJ2-2, with D maybe TRBD1 (5 bases). CDR3 length: 20 residues. Germline V gene data show CDR1 as MDHEN and CDR2 as SYDVKM. V dropped 2 bases and J dropped 4 bases, with 26 bases sitting between them. This chain's CDR3 is CASSLEPPRGQGRITGELFF. In nucleotides, the CDR3 is TGTGCCAGCAGTTTAGAACCCCCCCGCGGTCAGGGTCGCATCACCGGGGAGCTGTTTTTT.

This chain links TRBV4-1 with TRBJ1-1; 8 bases agree with TRBD1. V lost 3 bases to trimming and J lost 3 bases; unmatched junction nucleotides: 6. Germline-derived CDR1 and CDR2 are MGHRA and YSYEKL. CDR3 length: 15 amino acids. CDR3 bases: TGCGCCAGCAGCCAGAGACAGGGGTTGGACACTGAAGCTTTCTTT. This sequence encodes CASSQRQGLDTEAFF.

This clone was picked up a small number of times. The sample contains more than one DNA sequence encoding this CDR3. The gene calls are TRBV25-1 and TRBJ1-2; D remains ambiguous. The CDR3 is 13 residues long. Germline loops: CDR1 MGHDK, CDR2 SYGVNS. V lost 5 bases, J lost 0 bases, and 7 bases lay in between. This CDR3 is CASSPGTNYGYTF. The CDR3 region has the DNA TGTGCCAGCAGTCCAGGAACTAACTATGGCTACACCTTC.

The CDR3 DNA follows: TGCAGCGTTCCGATCCGGGACACTCAAGAGACCCAGTACTTC. This encodes CSVPIRDTQETQYF. V and J are TRBV29-1 and TRBJ2-5; tentative D call: TRBD1 (6 bases). From germline, CDR1 is SQVTM and CDR2 ANQGSEA. The CDR3 spans 14 residues. The V end was cut by 5 bases, the J end by 2 bases, with 15 bases between.